This TCR beta chain was captured by sequencing in a study of OX40 agonist ivuxolimab in advanced cancers. The CDR3 is 12 amino acids. Germline CDR1 SEHNR, CDR2 FQNEAQ (reference sequence). Trimming took off 5 bases at V and 8 bases at J, with 10 bases between the two ends. Assay: immunoSEQ multiplex PCR; the TCRdb copy retains only in-frame clones and omits some. Among 13,000 or so clones listed, less than 90% were seen once. The receptor was isolated from an adult with an advanced solid tumor such as melanoma, head and neck, liver or kidney cancer. The material was CD4+ or CD8+ T cells sorted from blood, obtained in a trial of the OX40 agonist ivuxolimab. The chain combines TRBV7-9 with TRBJ2-1; tentative D call: TRBD2 (5 bases). The CDR3 here is CASSKWGDEQFF. The CDR3 bases are TGTGCCAGCAGCAAGTGGGGAGATGAGCAGTTCTTC.